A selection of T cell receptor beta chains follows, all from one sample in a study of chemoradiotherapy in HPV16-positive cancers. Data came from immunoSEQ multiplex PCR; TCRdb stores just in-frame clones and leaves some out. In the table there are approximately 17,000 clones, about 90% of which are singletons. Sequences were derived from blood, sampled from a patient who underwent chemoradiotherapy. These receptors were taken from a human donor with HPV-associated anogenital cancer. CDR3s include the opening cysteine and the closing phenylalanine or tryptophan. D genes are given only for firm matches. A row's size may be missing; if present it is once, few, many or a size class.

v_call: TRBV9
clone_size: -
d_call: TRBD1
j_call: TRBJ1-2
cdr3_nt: TGTGCCAGCAGCGTAGCCCCAGGGGGTGGCTACACCTTC
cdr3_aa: CASSVAPGGGYTF

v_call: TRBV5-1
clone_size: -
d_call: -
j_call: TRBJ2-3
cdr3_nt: TGCGCCAGCAGCGCTATGGGGAGAATAGATACGCAGTATTTT
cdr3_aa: CASSAMGRIDTQYF

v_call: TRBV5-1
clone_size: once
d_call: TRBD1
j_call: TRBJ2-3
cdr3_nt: TGCGCCAGCAGCTTGGCACAGGGGGCGGGAGATACGCAGTATTTT
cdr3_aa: CASSLAQGAGDTQYF

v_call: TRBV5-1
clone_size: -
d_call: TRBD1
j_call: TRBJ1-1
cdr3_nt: TGCGCCAGCAGCCCCTGGACAGGGCGGGACACTGAAGCTTTCTTT
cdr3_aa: CASSPWTGRDTEAFF

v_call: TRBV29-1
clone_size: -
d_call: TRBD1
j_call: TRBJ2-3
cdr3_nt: TGCAGCGTTGACCGGACAGGGAGCACAGATACGCAGTATTTT
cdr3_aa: CSVDRTGSTDTQYF

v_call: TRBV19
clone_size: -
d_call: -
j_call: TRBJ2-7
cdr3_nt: TGTGCCAGTAGTATACGACACTCCTACGAGCAGTACTTC
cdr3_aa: CASSIRHSYEQYF

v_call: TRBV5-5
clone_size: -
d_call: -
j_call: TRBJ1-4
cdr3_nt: TGTGCCAGCAGCCTTCTGGGATCAACTAATGAAAAACTGTTTTTT
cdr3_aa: CASSLLGSTNEKLFF

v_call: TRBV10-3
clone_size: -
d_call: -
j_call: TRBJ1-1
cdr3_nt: TGTGCCATCAGTGATACGGGCACTGAAGCTTTCTTT
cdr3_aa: CAISDTGTEAFF

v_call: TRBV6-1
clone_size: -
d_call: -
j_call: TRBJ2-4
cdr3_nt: TGTGCCAGCAGAAACGGGGGCATTCAGTACTTC
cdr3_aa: CASRNGGIQYF

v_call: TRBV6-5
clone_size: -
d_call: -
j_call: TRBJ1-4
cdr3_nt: TGTGCCAGCAGACAGGGTTTAGATGAAAAACTGTTTTTT
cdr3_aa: CASRQGLDEKLFF

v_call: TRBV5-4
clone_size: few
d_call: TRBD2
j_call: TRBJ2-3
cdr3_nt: TGTGCCAGCAGCAAAAGGACTAGCGGGGGAGCCTATAGCACAGATACGCAGTATTTT
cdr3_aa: CASSKRTSGGAYSTDTQYF

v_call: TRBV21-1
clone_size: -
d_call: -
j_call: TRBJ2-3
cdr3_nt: TGTGCCAGCAGCAAAGACAGGGGATGCTTTCGGTTGGCTAGCGGGGGGGGACCTTCACTTACGCAGTATTTT
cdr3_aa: CASSKDRGCFRLASGGGPSLTQYF

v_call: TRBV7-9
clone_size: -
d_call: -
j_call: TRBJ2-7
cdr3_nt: TGTGCCAGCAGCTCCCTCTCCGGGGGAAACTACGAGCAGTACTTC
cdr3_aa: CASSSLSGGNYEQYF

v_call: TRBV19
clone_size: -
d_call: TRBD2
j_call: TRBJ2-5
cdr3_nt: TGTGCCAGTAGTATCGGGTCTAGCGGACAAGAGACCCAGTACTTC
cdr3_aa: CASSIGSSGQETQYF

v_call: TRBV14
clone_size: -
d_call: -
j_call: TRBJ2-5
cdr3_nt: TGTGCCAGCAGCCAAGTAGCCATTACTTCGGAGACCCAGTACTTC
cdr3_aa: CASSQVAITSETQYF

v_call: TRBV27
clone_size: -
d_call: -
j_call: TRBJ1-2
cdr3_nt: TGTGCCAGCAGTTTTAGGGTACAGGGTCGGGGTAATGGCTACACCTTC
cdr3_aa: CASSFRVQGRGNGYTF

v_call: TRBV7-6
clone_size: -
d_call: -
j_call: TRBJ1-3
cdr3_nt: TGTGCCAGCAGCTACCGAGTTGGAAACACCATATATTTT
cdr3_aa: CASSYRVGNTIYF

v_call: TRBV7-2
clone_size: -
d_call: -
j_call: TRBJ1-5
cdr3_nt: TGTGCCAGCAGTCTAACCGGGAGTCTGAATCAGCCCCAGCATTTT
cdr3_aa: CASSLTGSLNQPQHF

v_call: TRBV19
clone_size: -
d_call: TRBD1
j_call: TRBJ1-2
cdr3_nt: TGTGCCAGTAGTATAGCGACAGGGAACTATGGCTACACCTTC
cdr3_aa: CASSIATGNYGYTF

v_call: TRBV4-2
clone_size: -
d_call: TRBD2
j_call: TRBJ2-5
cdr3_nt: TGTGCCAGCAGCCAAGATGGCGGGCTGGCGGGAGAAGAGACCCAGTACTTC
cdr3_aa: CASSQDGGLAGEETQYF

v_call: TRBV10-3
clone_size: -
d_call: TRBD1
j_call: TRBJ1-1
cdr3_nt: TGTGCCATCAGTGAGTCGACAGGGGCCACTGAAGCTTTCTTT
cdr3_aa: CAISESTGATEAFF

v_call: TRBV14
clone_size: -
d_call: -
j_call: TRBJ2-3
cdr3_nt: TGTGCCAGCAGCCAAGATCGGGGTCCCCCTGATACGCAGTATTTT
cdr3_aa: CASSQDRGPPDTQYF

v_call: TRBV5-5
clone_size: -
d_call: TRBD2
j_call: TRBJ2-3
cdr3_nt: TGTGCCAGCAGCTTGGGACTAGCGAGGGGATCTAGCACAGATACGCAGTATTTT
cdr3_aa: CASSLGLARGSSTDTQYF

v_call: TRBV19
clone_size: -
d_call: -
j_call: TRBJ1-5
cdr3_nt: TGTGCCAGTTCCGGCAACAGCAATCAGCCCCAGCATTTT
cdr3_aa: CASSGNSNQPQHF

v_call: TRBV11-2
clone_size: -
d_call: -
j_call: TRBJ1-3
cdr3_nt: TGTGCCAGCAGTCCAGGAGGGTTTGGGGGAAACACCATATATTTT
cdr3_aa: CASSPGGFGGNTIYF